This T cell receptor beta chain emerged from a study of memory CD4+ T cells and cytomegalovirus serostatus. The sort gate was single viable CD3+CD4+CD8-CD45RO+ cells for memory CD4+ T cells. Trimming cost V 4 bases and J 9 bases; bases outside gene matches: 7. The CDR3 is 14 amino acids. Germline V gene data show CDR1 as SGHTA and CDR2 as FQGNSA. Clones were sequenced by immunoSEQ multiplex PCR, and TCRdb holds only the in-frame ones, with some missing. The profile shows about 59,000 clones, around three quarters of them singletons. This TCR came from an adult in good health and CMV-seronegative. Some clones in this sample may be carry-over from other donors' samples. The chain carries TRBV7-2 and TRBJ2-1; 9 nucleotides line up with TRBD1. The sample was memory CD4+ T cells from blood. CDR3 nucleotides: TGTGCCAGCAGCTCGGGACAGGGACTGGGTGAGCAGTTCTTC. Encoded protein: CASSSGQGLGEQFF.